This T cell receptor beta chain was found in a study of ipilimumab plus nivolumab after autologous stem cell transplantation. Study as a whole: DLBCL patients had primary refractory or relapsed disease. General study results and limits: TCR repertoire, Treg phenotype and gut microbiota reportedly support more study of this approach.

This CDR3 contains 15 residues. CDR1 is MNHNS and CDR2 is SASEGT in the germline V gene. The J segment lost 5 bases and the V segment lost 5 bases, leaving 9 bases of the junction unmatched. As for this clone: Antigen unknown.

Repertoires were generated with immunoSEQ multiplex PCR, while TCRdb's copy carries only in-frame clones and drops some. The repertoire holds more than 15,000 clones, with more than 60% as singletons. The rearrangement joins TRBV6-1 to TRBJ1-5; 7 bases line up with TRBD1. The specimen was PBMCs, collected in a trial of ipilimumab plus nivolumab as post-transplant consolidation. The TCR sequence derives from a male donor with diffuse large B-cell lymphoma. The CDR3 reads CASSSRDRSDQPQHF. The CDR3 nucleotides read TGTGCCAGCAGTTCACGGGACAGATCTGATCAGCCCCAGCATTTT.